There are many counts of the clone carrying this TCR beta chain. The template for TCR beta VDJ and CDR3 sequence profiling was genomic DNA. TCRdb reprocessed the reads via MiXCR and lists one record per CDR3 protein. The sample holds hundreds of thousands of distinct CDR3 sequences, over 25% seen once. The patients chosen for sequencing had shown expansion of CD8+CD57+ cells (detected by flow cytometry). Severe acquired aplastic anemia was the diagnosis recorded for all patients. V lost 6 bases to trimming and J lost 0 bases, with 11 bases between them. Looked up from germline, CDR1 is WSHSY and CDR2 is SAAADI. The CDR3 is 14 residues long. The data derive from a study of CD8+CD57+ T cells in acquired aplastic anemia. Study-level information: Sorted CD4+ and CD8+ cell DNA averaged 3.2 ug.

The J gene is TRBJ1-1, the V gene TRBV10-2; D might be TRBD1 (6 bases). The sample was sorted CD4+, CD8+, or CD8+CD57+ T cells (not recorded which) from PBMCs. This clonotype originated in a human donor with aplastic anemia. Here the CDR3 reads CASSRGQMNTEAFF. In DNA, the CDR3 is TGCGCCAGCAGCCGGGGGCAGATGAACACTGAAGCTTTCTTT.